A single sample is the source of the 8 T cell receptor beta chains below, sequenced in a study of T-cell reconstitution after alpha-beta-depleted transplantation in children. The TCRbeta library was prepared with unique molecular identifiers. TCRdb reanalysed the PCR reads using MiXCR and keeps one entry per CDR3 protein. Here the sample spans 300,000 or so distinct CDR3 sequences, approximately 20% being singletons. This sample comprised PBMCs, mostly from graft donor cells, obtained 180 days after TCRalphabeta/CD19-depleted stem cell transplant. These receptors all stem from a male patient aged 10 to 17 who had a stem cell transplant for acute lymphoblastic leukemia, so the T cells may come from the graft donor.

This clonotype was seen a handful of times. This chain connects TRBV5-1 to TRBJ2-3, with a tentative D call TRBD1 (5 bases). V gave up 4 bases and J gave up 5 bases, with 17 bases separating them. There are 15 residues in the CDR3. Germline lookup yields CDR1 SGHRS and CDR2 YFSETQ. The chain's CDR3 is CASSPPGQGEDTQYF. For the CDR3, the DNA is TGCGCCAGCAGCCCCCCCGGACAAGGGGAAGATACGCAGTATTTT. Using reference TRBV5-1 and TRBJ2-3 for the parts outside the CDR3, the full variable domain is KAGVTQTPRYLIKTRGQQVTLSCSPISGHRSVSWYQQTPGQGLQFLFEYFSETQRNKGNFPGRFSGRQFSNSRSEMNVSTLELGDSALYLCASSPPGQGEDTQYFGPGTRLTVL.

This clonotype was observed a few times. The chain joins TRBV5-1 to TRBJ2-7; a possible D gene is TRBD2 (6 bases). Germline CDR1 reads SGHRS; CDR2 reads YFSETQ. The CDR3 loop spans 13 amino acids. Trimming took 4 bases from V and 5 from J, leaving 13 bases between them. In DNA form, the CDR3 reads TGCGCCAGCAGCCTTGGAGGGGCCAACGAGCAGTACTTC. This codes for CASSLGGANEQYF.

V is TRBV7-9 and J is TRBJ2-7, with no clear D. Germline-derived CDR1 and CDR2 are SEHNR and FQNEAQ (reference sequence). The CDR3 spans 13 residues. With 2 bases removed from V and 3 bases from J, the gap between germline ends came to 8 bases. The CDR3 sequence: CASSLRLHYEQYF. CDR3 DNA: TGTGCCAGCAGCTTACGACTTCACTACGAGCAGTACTTC.

CDR3 bases: TGTGCCAGCAGACCACTAGGAAATGAAAAACTGTTTTTT. Translation: CASRPLGNEKLFF. V usage is TRBV27 and J usage is TRBJ1-4; D is unclear. V was trimmed by 6 bases and J by 5 bases, leaving 10 bases between them. This CDR3 is built from 13 residues. Germline CDR1 is MNHEY and CDR2 is SMNVEV (reference sequence). The whole variable domain, remainder taken from reference TRBV27 and TRBJ1-4, is EAQVTQNPRYLITVTGKKLTVTCSQNMNHEYMSWYRQDPGLGLRQIYYSMNVEVTDKGDVPEGYKVSRKEKRNFPLILESPSPNQTSLYFCASRPLGNEKLFFGSGTQLSVL.

The chain couples TRBV7-9 to TRBJ2-4; either TRBD1 or TRBD2 may fit D (5 bases each). The CDR3 has 16 residues. Trimming removed 5 bases at V and 1 base at J, with 15 bases between. Looked up from germline, CDR1 is SEHNR and CDR2 is FQNEAQ (reference sequence). DNA for the CDR3: TGTGCCAGCAGCCTGACTCCCGAGGGGGCCAAAAACATTCAGTACTTC. This sequence encodes CASSLTPEGAKNIQYF.

This chain links TRBV7-6 with TRBJ1-1; 7 positions match TRBD1. Trimming removed 5 bases from V and 6 bases from J; junction bases left unmatched: 6. Germline V gene lookup returns CDR1 SGHVS and CDR2 FNYEAQ. The CDR3 length is 13 residues. CDR3 in amino acids: CASSATGESEAFF. Written as DNA, the CDR3 is TGTGCCAGCAGCGCAACAGGGGAGTCTGAAGCTTTCTTT.

This clonotype was recorded a few times. The chain employs TRBV11-2 and TRBJ2-7; 8 nucleotides match TRBD1. The V gene's germline CDR1 is SGHAT and CDR2 FQNNGV. V gave up 6 bases and J gave up 2 bases; unmatched junction bases: 6. The CDR3 has 14 amino acids. The CDR3 nucleotides are TGTGCCAGCAGGTCGACAGGGGATCCCTACGAGCAGTACTTC. It codes for CASRSTGDPYEQYF.

V is TRBV18 and J is TRBJ2-1; D is possibly TRBD2 (7 bases). There are 17 residues in the CDR3. Germline CDR1 reads KGHSH; CDR2 reads LQKENI. V was cut by 6 bases and J by 0 bases, with 18 bases left in between. In DNA form, the CDR3 reads TGTGCCAGCTCCCAAACGGGGGGCGCATCCTCCTACAATGAGCAGTTCTTC. Protein product: CASSQTGGASSYNEQFF. Variable domain in full (rest from reference TRBV18 and TRBJ2-1): NAGVMQNPRHLVRRRGQEARLRCSPMKGHSHVYWYRQLPEEGLKFMVYLQKENIIDESGMPKERFSAEFPKEGPSILRIQQVVRGDSAAYFCASSQTGGASSYNEQFFGPGTRLTVL.